Sequencing of this TCR beta chain was carried out in a study of shared clonotypes between healthy human individuals. Study-level points and caveats: It was the non-shared clonotypes that had lower generation probabilities than clonotypes shared by all four donors.

At the deep level, the assay was run. Using immunoSEQ multiplex PCR, the repertoire was profiled, and TCRdb retains in-frame clones only, with some absent. The table includes about 2.2 million clones, 93% detected once. Comments on this clone: Its specificity is not known.

The CDR3 has 16 amino acids. The germline V gene encodes CDR1 LGHNA and CDR2 YSLEER. V was pared by 4 bases and J by 4 bases, with 5 bases of the junction left unmatched. The naive CD8 fraction comprised CD45RO-negative cells positively selected for CCR7 and excluded terminally differentiated effector memory CD45RA+ cells. The receptor was derived from a man between 18 and 29 years old in good health. Some clones in this sample may be carry-over from other donors' samples. Material for sequencing was naive CD8+ T cells from PBMCs. The genes are TRBV4-3 and TRBJ2-3; 13 bases align to TRBD2. CDR3 protein: CASSPRTSGSADTQYF. The CDR3 DNA reads TGCGCCAGCAGCCCGAGGACTAGCGGGAGCGCAGATACGCAGTATTTT.